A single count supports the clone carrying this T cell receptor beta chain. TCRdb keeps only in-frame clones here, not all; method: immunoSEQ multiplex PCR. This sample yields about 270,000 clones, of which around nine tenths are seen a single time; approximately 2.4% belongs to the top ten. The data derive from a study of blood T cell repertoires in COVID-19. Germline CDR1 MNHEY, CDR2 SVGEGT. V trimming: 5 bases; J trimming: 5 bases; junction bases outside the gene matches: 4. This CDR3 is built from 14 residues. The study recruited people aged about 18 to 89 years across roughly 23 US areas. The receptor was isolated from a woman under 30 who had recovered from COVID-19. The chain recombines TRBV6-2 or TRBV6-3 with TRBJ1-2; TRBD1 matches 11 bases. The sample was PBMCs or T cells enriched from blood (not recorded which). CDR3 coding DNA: TGTGCCAGCAGTAGGACAGGGGGCGCATATGGCTACACCTTC. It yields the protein CASSRTGGAYGYTF.